This TCR beta chain was documented in a study of control samples from healthy donors and cancer patients. The data were produced by immunoSEQ multiplex PCR, yet TCRdb's version contains in-frame clones alone and is incomplete. This sample has 20,000 to 30,000 clones, with approximately 91% found just once. The CDR3 length is 13 residues. V was clipped by 8 bases and J by 0 bases, with 8 bases between them. Germline V gives CDR1 MDHEN, CDR2 SYDVKM. The sample taken for sequencing was PBMCs. The sequence came from a man in his fifties with lung cancer. The rearrangement uses TRBV28 and TRBJ1-5; D is uncertain. This CDR3 reads CASVYGSNQPQHF. The CDR3 DNA follows: TGTGCCAGCGTCTACGGTAGCAATCAGCCCCAGCATTTT. Full variable domain (missing parts from reference TRBV28 and TRBJ1-5): DVKVTQSSRYLVKRTGEKVFLECVQDMDHENMFWYRQDPGLGLRLIYFSYDVKMKEKGDIPEGYSVSREKKERFSLILESASTNQTSMYLCASVYGSNQPQHFGDGTRLSIL.